This T cell receptor beta chain was sequenced during a study of breast tumors, draining lymph nodes, adjacent tissues. Regarding the study as a whole: Tumors had less TCR diversity than lymph nodes, more than nontumor tissue. Compared with basal-like, luminal-like tumors shared significantly more repertoire with nontumor tissue.

Axillary draining lymph nodes of breast cancer patients supplied the node samples. TCRdb re-analysed the multiplex PCR reads in MiXCR, keeping a single row per CDR3 protein. The profile shows some 120,000 distinct CDR3 sequences, just under 20% of them singletons. This clonotype was counted between two and nine times. Antigen: not known. The junction differs from germline at one of its ends, possibly a read error. Germline CDR1 reads GTSNPN; CDR2 reads SVGIG (reference sequence). CDR3 length: 16 amino acids. The sample taken for sequencing was axillary lymph node tissue. The sequence was obtained from a female donor with breast cancer. Some clones in this sample may be carry-over from other donors' samples. The chain links TRBV30 to TRBJ1-2; the match to TRBD1 covers 7 bases. In DNA form, the CDR3 reads TGTGCCTGGACAGCACGGGACAGCGCCCGTATGGGTGGCTACTCCTTC. Protein: CAWTARDSARMGGYSF.